This TCR beta chain was captured by sequencing in a study of blood T cells in healthy people across ages. Regarding the study as a whole: Estimates based on one million T cells were treated as lower bounds.

It was with a sample-barcoded 5' primer and a J-beta primer mix that a second PCR of roughly 7 to 11 cycles was run. TCRdb independently ran MiXCR on the 5' RACE reads; one entry per CDR3 protein. Found here are 800,000 or so distinct CDR3 sequences, about 59% of them singletons; the top ten hold around a quarter. With regard to this clonotype: The antigen remains undetermined.

The CDR3 length is 17 residues. In germline, CDR1 is MNHEY, CDR2 SVGAGI. Trimming shortened V by 2 bases and J by 2 bases, and 16 bases separated the two germline ends. This sequence originates from a man aged 30-40 years in good health. The sequencing input was blood. This chain uses TRBV6-5 with TRBJ2-1; tentative D call: TRBD2 (6 bases). CDR3 bases: TGTGCCAGCAGTTACGGGTATGCACCGGGGGCCTACAATGAGCAGTTCTTC. Its protein product is CASSYGYAPGAYNEQFF.